Reported below is one T cell receptor beta chain. The data stem from a study of control samples from healthy donors and cancer patients. Produced via immunoSEQ multiplex PCR; TCRdb's table is partial and in-frame only. This sample has 100,000 to 150,000 clones, with 85% to 95% found just once. The CDR3 is 14 amino acids. Germline CDR1 reads MNHEY; CDR2 reads SMNVEV (reference sequence). V was shortened by 4 bases and J by 8 bases, with 15 bases between the two germline ends. Sequencing was performed on PBMCs. This TCR derives from a man aged 80 or over with head and neck cancer. The V and J genes are TRBV27 and TRBJ2-1; TRBD1 might be the D (6 bases). CDR3 nucleotide sequence: TGTGCCAGCAGTTCCCCGGACAGAGGGGATGAGCAGTTCTTC. Its protein is CASSSPDRGDEQFF.